This T cell receptor (beta chain) emerged from a study of cytomegalovirus exposure and HLA in healthy donors. General observations from the study: The dataset shows that most TCR sequences were rare, while some public TCRs occurred in many donors.

In regard to this clone: Its antigen remains unknown.

The data were produced by immunoSEQ multiplex PCR, yet TCRdb's version contains in-frame clones alone and is incomplete. The sample lists 250,000 to 300,000 clones; 90% were seen once. V shed 1 base, J shed 2 bases, and the junction held 11 bases outside the gene matches. CDR1 and CDR2 (germline): SQVTM, ANQGSEA. CDR3 length: 17 residues. The TCR originated in a woman younger than 30 in good health and CMV-seronegative. The genes are TRBV29-1 and TRBJ1-2; 9 bases fit TRBD1. The material sequenced was PBMCs. The CDR3 sequence is CSVEGPGTGKNNYGYTF. CDR3 nucleotide sequence: TGCAGCGTTGAAGGTCCCGGGACAGGGAAGAACAACTATGGCTACACCTTC.